This is a list of T cell receptor beta chains from one sample in a study of shared clonotypes between healthy human individuals. Assay: immunoSEQ multiplex PCR; the TCRdb copy retains only in-frame clones and omits some. The sample shows fewer than 400,000 clones, under 80% of them seen only once. Sequenced: memory CD4+ T cells sorted from blood. The source is a man under 40 in good health. The CDR3 runs from the conserved cysteine through the conserved F or W. A D gene is named only where the DNA matches it firmly. Clone size, where shown, is once, few, many, or a class for clones that have expanded.

>TRBV19|few|TRBD1|TRBJ2-6
CASSPRRTGSGANVLTF
TGTGCCAGTAGTCCCCGTAGGACAGGCTCTGGGGCCAACGTCCTGACTTTC
>TRBV18|-|-|TRBJ2-2
CASSRYGIDRNTGELFF
TGTGCCAGCTCACGTTACGGGATAGATAGGAACACCGGGGAGCTGTTTTTT
>TRBV4-1|-|TRBD2|TRBJ2-3
CASSQAGGGSTDTQYF
TGCGCCAGCAGCCAAGCGGGAGGCGGTAGCACAGATACGCAGTATTTT
>TRBV7-6|-|-|TRBJ2-3
CASSGPGRGGLTDTQYF
TGTGCCAGCAGCGGACCGGGCCGTGGGGGGTTGACAGATACGCAGTATTTT
>TRBV19|-|TRBD1|TRBJ1-2
CASMGQGAYGYTF
TGTGCCAGTATGGGACAGGGGGCCTATGGCTACACCTTC
>TRBV10-2|-|-|TRBJ2-5
CASSPLLAVGETQYF
TGCGCCAGCAGTCCGTTGCTAGCAGTTGGGGAGACCCAGTACTTC
>TRBV19|few|-|TRBJ1-5
CASSINSPRDQPQHF
TGTGCCAGTAGTATTAACTCACCCCGTGATCAGCCCCAGCATTTT
>TRBV19|-|TRBD1|TRBJ2-7
CASSPRTGGYNEQYF
TGTGCCAGTAGTCCGAGGACAGGCGGCTATAACGAGCAGTACTTC
>TRBV5-6|few|-|TRBJ2-7
CASSFSYEQYF
TGTGCCAGCAGCTTCTCCTACGAGCAGTACTTC
>TRBV9|-|-|TRBJ2-2
CASSPGLNTGELFF
TGTGCCAGCAGTCCAGGATTAAACACCGGGGAGCTGTTTTTT
>TRBV7-9|-|-|TRBJ2-1
CASTTGGTPSYNEQFF
TGTGCCAGCACCACCGGGGGGACACCCTCCTACAATGAGCAGTTCTTC
>TRBV12-5|-|-|TRBJ2-7
CASGSGDSFDEQYF
TGTGCTAGTGGCTCCGGTGACAGTTTCGACGAGCAGTACTTC
>TRBV28|-|-|TRBJ1-1
CASSEKTGPNTEAFF
TGTGCCAGCAGTGAAAAGACAGGACCGAACACTGAAGCTTTCTTT
>TRBV5-1|-|TRBD2|TRBJ2-2
CASSFYGTSGANTGELFF
TGCGCCAGCAGCTTTTACGGGACTAGCGGTGCGAACACCGGGGAGCTGTTTTTT
>TRBV29-1|-|-|TRBJ1-1
CSATVYTEAFF
TGCAGCGCCACGGTCTACACTGAAGCTTTCTTT
>TRBV9|-|TRBD2|TRBJ2-1
CASSLNSRRSSGRESYNEQFF
TGTGCCAGCAGCCTAAATTCCCGACGTTCTAGCGGGAGGGAATCCTACAATGAGCAGTTCTTC
>TRBV7-2|once|TRBD1|TRBJ1-4
CASSLAMGGGGEKLFF
TGTGCCAGCAGCTTAGCAATGGGAGGGGGCGGAGAAAAACTGTTTTTT
>TRBV18|-|-|TRBJ2-3
CASSPSQPGSTDTQYF
TGTGCCAGCTCACCAAGTCAGCCAGGGAGCACAGATACGCAGTATTTT
>TRBV9|-|TRBD2|TRBJ2-4
CASSVGGGSKNIQYF
TGTGCCAGCAGCGTAGGCGGGGGGTCCAAAAACATTCAGTACTTC
>TRBV29-1|once|-|TRBJ1-2
CSVGTTEYGYTF
TGCAGCGTGGGGACCACGGAGTATGGCTACACCTTC
>TRBV7-8|once|-|TRBJ1-3
CASSLGGGGLWDTIYF
TGTGCCAGCAGCTTAGGAGGTGGGGGACTTTGGGACACCATATATTTT
>TRBV27|-|TRBD2|TRBJ2-1
CASRYTLGLATFF
TGTGCCAGCAGGTACACCTTGGGACTAGCTACGTTCTTC
>TRBV2|-|-|TRBJ2-5
CASSEGQGAETQYF
TGTGCCAGCAGTGAAGGCCAGGGAGCCGAGACCCAGTACTTC
>TRBV7-8|many|-|TRBJ2-7
CASSLGGFRIPSEQYF
TGTGCCAGCAGCTTAGGAGGTTTTAGGATCCCATCCGAGCAGTACTTC
>TRBV5-8|-|TRBD1|TRBJ2-3
CASSPDRASDTQYF
TGTGCCAGCAGCCCGGACAGGGCCAGTGATACGCAGTATTTT
>TRBV10-2|-|TRBD1|TRBJ2-7
CASSDGDSPGQYF
TGCGCCAGCAGTGATGGGGACAGCCCGGGGCAGTACTTC
>TRBV10-1|-|-|TRBJ2-5
CASSRGIGETQYF
TGCGCCAGCTCGCGAGGGATCGGAGAGACCCAGTACTTC
>TRBV2|once|-|TRBJ2-7
CASMGGTSYEQYF
TGTGCCAGCATGGGAGGGACATCCTACGAGCAGTACTTC
>TRBV2|-|-|TRBJ2-2
CASTGEFTGELFF
TGTGCCAGCACAGGGGAATTTACCGGGGAGCTGTTTTTT
>TRBV6-6|few|TRBD1|TRBJ1-5
CASNAPGQGNQPQHF
TGTGCCAGCAACGCTCCGGGACAGGGTAATCAGCCCCAGCATTTT
>TRBV5-1|once|TRBD1|TRBJ1-3
CASSPTGTGVGNTIYF
TGCGCCAGCAGCCCAACCGGGACAGGGGTCGGAAACACCATATATTTT
>TRBV18|-|-|TRBJ1-5
CASSPQGPSNQPQHF
TGTGCCAGCTCACCACAGGGACCTAGCAATCAGCCCCAGCATTTT
>TRBV5-1|-|-|TRBJ2-1
CASSWKPNEQFF
TGCGCCAGCAGCTGGAAACCCAATGAGCAGTTCTTC
>TRBV18|-|-|TRBJ2-1
CASSRVRGAYEQFF
TGTGCCAGCTCCCGGGTCCGGGGGGCCTATGAGCAGTTCTTC
>TRBV7-8|few|-|TRBJ1-4
CASSLLGRFEKLFF
TGTGCCAGCAGCTTATTGGGACGGTTTGAAAAACTGTTTTTT
>TRBV19|-|-|TRBJ2-7
CASSAQDYEQYF
TGTGCCAGTAGCGCTCAGGATTACGAGCAGTACTTC
>TRBV19|-|TRBD2|TRBJ2-3
CASSIVLRLAGGQADTQYF
TGTGCCAGTAGTATAGTCCTTCGACTAGCGGGAGGGCAGGCAGATACGCAGTATTTT
>TRBV6-5|-|-|TRBJ2-7
CASSYSTGAYEQYF
TGTGCCAGCAGTTACTCGACGGGGGCCTACGAGCAGTACTTC
>TRBV6-1|-|TRBD1|TRBJ2-2
CASSEFHQGARVGELFF
TGTGCCAGCAGTGAATTCCATCAGGGGGCCAGAGTCGGGGAGCTGTTTTTT
>TRBV28|few|-|TRBJ2-7
CASSQFTFLGISSYEQYF
TGTGCCAGCAGCCAGTTCACGTTCCTGGGAATTAGCTCCTACGAGCAGTACTTC
>TRBV15|-|-|TRBJ2-5
CATSRRQSQETQYF
TGTGCCACCAGCAGACGACAGTCCCAAGAGACCCAGTACTTC
>TRBV4-1|-|-|TRBJ2-3
CASSSAGTQYF
TGCGCCAGCAGTTCGGCGGGTACGCAGTATTTT
>TRBV28|-|-|TRBJ2-7
CASSLTVPYEQYF
TGTGCCAGCAGTTTAACCGTGCCCTACGAGCAGTACTTC
>TRBV9|-|TRBD1|TRBJ2-7
CASSVGGQSYEQYF
TGTGCCAGCAGCGTAGGGGGACAGAGCTACGAGCAGTACTTC
>TRBV7-2|-|TRBD1|TRBJ2-7
CASSLGTGAYEQYF
TGTGCCAGCAGTTTGGGGACAGGGGCCTACGAGCAGTACTTC
>TRBV7-2|-|-|TRBJ2-2
CASSLMGAGNTGELFF
TGTGCCAGCAGCTTGATGGGGGCGGGGAACACCGGGGAGCTGTTTTTT
>TRBV28|-|TRBD1|TRBJ1-2
CASSGTGNLYGYTF
TGTGCCAGCAGTGGGACAGGGAATCTCTATGGCTACACCTTC
>TRBV2|-|-|TRBJ2-6
CASSGGTSGANVLTF
TGTGCCAGCAGTGGTGGAACCTCTGGGGCCAACGTCCTGACTTTC
>TRBV6-1|-|TRBD2|TRBJ2-1
CASSELGSGAYNEQFF
TGTGCCAGCAGTGAATTGGGTAGCGGGGCCTACAATGAGCAGTTCTTC
>TRBV21-1|-|-|TRBJ1-1
CARSGQVMSEAFF
TGTGCCCGATCGGGACAGGTAATGTCTGAAGCTTTCTTT
>TRBV10-3|-|-|TRBJ1-5
CAISERGDQPQHF
TGTGCCATCAGTGAAAGGGGCGATCAGCCCCAGCATTTT
>TRBV6-6|-|-|TRBJ2-5
CASSYLGQGPQYF
TGTGCCAGCAGTTACTTGGGGCAAGGGCCCCAGTACTTC
>TRBV14|-|-|TRBJ2-1
CASSQDWYNEQFF
TGTGCCAGCAGCCAAGATTGGTACAATGAGCAGTTCTTC
>TRBV7-7|few|TRBD1|TRBJ2-7
CASSLDRGLEQYF
TGTGCTAGCAGCTTGGACAGGGGGCTTGAGCAGTACTTC
>TRBV20-1|few|-|TRBJ2-1
CSAVYNEQFF
TGCAGTGCCGTTTACAATGAGCAGTTCTTC